The clone carrying this T cell receptor (beta chain) was recorded many times. TCRdb re-called the PCR reads through MiXCR, storing one row per CDR3 protein. The data contain about 640,000 distinct CDR3 sequences, less than 20% of them singletons. These data come from a study of molecular identifiers for immune sequencing clone quantification. Sequenced material: naive CD8+ T cells from blood, with Jurkat cell RNA spiked in. The sample's subset: FACS-sorted CD8+CD4-CCR7+CD45RA+ naive T cells. The clonotype comes from a human donor in good health. Some libraries in this study had Jurkat cell RNA spiked in.

The CDR3 DNA sequence: TGCAGTGCTCGACCGGAAGATACGCAGTATTTT. This translates into CSARPEDTQYF. The chain has TRBV20-1 and TRBJ2-3; no clear D. CDR1 DFQATT and CDR2 SNEGSKA come from the germline V gene (reference sequence). V lost 5 bases and J lost 5, with 8 bases in between. The length of the CDR3 is 11 residues.